Below are 26 T cell receptor beta chains sequenced from a single sample in a study of cytomegalovirus exposure and HLA in healthy donors. This PCR relied on a set of 60 Vbeta primers and 13 Jbeta primers. Only in-frame clones appear in the TCRdb table, and some are missing; sequencing was by immunoSEQ multiplex PCR. This table holds 100,000 to 150,000 clones, about 83% found once. Sequenced: PBMCs. The receptors here all came from a young woman in good health and CMV-seronegative.

This clone was counted a single time. The chain employs TRBV18 and TRBJ2-5; 9 nucleotides align to TRBD1. CDR1 is KGHSH and CDR2 is LQKENI in the germline V gene. With V trimmed by 6 bases and J by 4 bases, 15 bases remained unmatched. The CDR3 extends over 17 amino acids. The CDR3 region has the DNA TGTGCCAGCTCCACTAGGGAGACCGGGACAGGGCCAGAGACCCAGTACTTC. Protein sequence: CASSTRETGTGPETQYF. The full variable domain, rest sourced from reference TRBV18 and TRBJ2-5, is NAGVMQNPRHLVRRRGQEARLRCSPMKGHSHVYWYRQLPEEGLKFMVYLQKENIIDESGMPKERFSAEFPKEGPSILRIQQVVRGDSAAYFCASSTRETGTGPETQYFGPGTRLLVL.

V gene TRBV6-1 combines with J gene TRBJ2-7; TRBD2 agrees at 9 bases. Germline CDR1 is MNHNS and CDR2 is SASEGT. V was clipped by 7 bases and J by 6 bases; unmatched bases: 10. This CDR3 has 14 amino acids. CDR3 loop: CASTWTSALLEQYF. The CDR3 DNA follows: TGTGCCAGCACTTGGACTAGCGCTTTACTCGAGCAGTACTTC.

The genes are TRBV7-8 and TRBJ1-5, with 7 nucleotides matching TRBD1. The CDR3 length is 16 residues. The J segment lost 0 bases and the V segment lost 6 bases, leaving 8 bases of the junction unmatched. Germline CDR1 and CDR2: SGHVS and FQNEAQ. CDR3 region: CASSLQGRYSNQPQHF. In DNA form, the CDR3 reads TGTGCCAGCAGTTTACAGGGGCGGTATAGCAATCAGCCCCAGCATTTT. Using reference TRBV7-8 and TRBJ1-5 for the parts outside the CDR3, the full variable domain is GAGVSQSPRYKVAKRGQDVALRCDPISGHVSLFWYQQALGQGPEFLTYFQNEAQLDKSGLPSDRFFAERPEGSVSTLKIQRTQQEDSAVYLCASSLQGRYSNQPQHFGDGTRLSIL.

This clone turned up a few times. The V gene is TRBV7-9, the J gene TRBJ1-5; 9 positions match TRBD1. V lost 5 bases, J lost 3 bases, and 5 bases stayed unmatched. This CDR3 contains 15 residues. Germline CDR1 SEHNR, CDR2 FQNEAQ (reference sequence). The CDR3 here is CASSPTGGINQPQHF. CDR3 sequence (DNA): TGTGCCAGCAGCCCCACAGGGGGCATCAATCAGCCCCAGCATTTT.

The V gene is TRBV7-2, the J gene TRBJ1-2, with a tentative D call TRBD1 (5 bases). Germline-derived CDR1 and CDR2 are SGHTA and FQGNSA. The CDR3 runs 14 residues. Trimming stripped 1 base from V and 3 bases from J, with 9 bases between. The CDR3 DNA reads as TGTGCCAGCAGCTTAGTGGGGGGGGACTATGGCTACACCTTC. This encodes CASSLVGGDYGYTF.

The chain carries TRBV19 and TRBJ1-1; D not resolved. Germline loops: CDR1 LNHDA, CDR2 SQIVND (reference sequence). V lost 1 base and J lost 3, with 12 bases in between. The CDR3 runs 15 residues. This CDR3 reads CASSIGGFGDTEAFF. CDR3 nucleotides: TGTGCCAGTAGTATAGGCGGGTTTGGGGACACTGAAGCTTTCTTT.

For the CDR3, the DNA is TGTGCCAGCAGTTTAACAGGGATAAGAGGTGAAAAACTGTTTTTT. Its translation is CASSLTGIRGEKLFF. V gene TRBV9 combines with J gene TRBJ1-4, with D perhaps TRBD1 (6 bases). The CDR3 is 15 residues long. Germline assignment: CDR1 SGDLS and CDR2 YYNGEE. Deletions cut 5 bases from V and 7 bases from J, with 18 bases between.

On this clone itself: Additional DNA sequences in this sample encode the identical CDR3. The rearrangement links TRBV5-6 to TRBJ1-2; 8 bases match TRBD1. The junction had 1 base not matched to a gene; V was cut back by 2 bases and J by 1 base. The CDR3 sequence is 14 residues long. CDR1 is SGHDT and CDR2 is YYEEEE in the germline V gene. This CDR3 is CASSLTGGNYGYTF. The DNA of the CDR3 is TGTGCCAGCAGCTTAACAGGGGGTAACTATGGCTACACCTTC.

The chain uses TRBV30 and TRBJ1-2; D uncertain. The germline V gene encodes CDR1 GTSNPN and CDR2 SVGIG (reference sequence). The CDR3 sequence is 13 residues long. V lost 1 base and J 4 bases, leaving 10 bases between the germline ends. DNA of the CDR3: TGTGCCTGGAGTGGGCAGTCGTTCTATGGCTACACCTTC. Translation gives CAWSGQSFYGYTF.

This chain uses TRBV29-1 with TRBJ2-3; D gene ambiguous. V lost 4 bases and J lost 2, with 7 bases in between. Germline V gene sequence: CDR1 SQVTM, CDR2 ANQGSEA. This CDR3 is 12 amino acids long. DNA for the CDR3: TGCAGCGTTGGGCCCTTCACAGATACGCAGTATTTT. Protein: CSVGPFTDTQYF.

The chain employs TRBV28 and TRBJ1-4, with 10 bases aligning to TRBD1. This CDR3 comprises 14 residues. The trim removed 4 bases at V and 6 bases at J, leaving 2 bases unmatched. Germline V CDR1 and CDR2: MDHEN, SYDVKM. CDR3 region: CASSSGQGDEKLFF. In DNA, the CDR3 is TGTGCCAGCAGTTCTGGACAGGGGGATGAAAAACTGTTTTTT.

This clone was recorded once. The chain recombines TRBV9 with TRBJ2-7, with a weak D call TRBD2 (7 bases). CDR1 is SGDLS and CDR2 is YYNGEE in the germline V gene. The germline V and J ends were trimmed by 0 bases and 1 base, with 14 bases remaining between them. The CDR3 has 16 amino acids. The CDR3 region has the DNA TGTGCCAGCAGCGTAGAGGGAGGGGGGGCATCCTACGAGCAGTACTTC. Amino acids: CASSVEGGGASYEQYF.

The rearrangement joins TRBV30 to TRBJ1-2; perhaps TRBD1 as D (6 bases). This CDR3 has 12 amino acids. Trimming left V 3 bases short and J 7 bases short, with 12 bases between. CDR1 and CDR2 from the germline V gene are GTSNPN and SVGIG (reference sequence). For the CDR3, the DNA is TGTGCCTGGAGGAGGGGGAGGGTTGGCTACACCTTC. This gives the protein CAWRRGRVGYTF.

This chain joins TRBV15 and TRBJ2-3; 8 bases map to TRBD2. This CDR3 spans 17 amino acids. Trimming cost V 0 bases and J 2 bases; bases outside gene matches: 7. Germline CDR1 is LNHNV and CDR2 is YYDKDF (reference sequence). In nucleotides, the CDR3 is TGTGCCACCAGCAGAGATAGCGCTAGCGGGCTCACAGATACGCAGTATTTT. It codes for CATSRDSASGLTDTQYF.

The chain carries TRBV28 and TRBJ2-1, with 9 bases matching TRBD1. The CDR3 totals 15 residues. Trimming cost V 6 bases and J 4 bases; bases outside gene matches: 7. Germline lookup yields CDR1 MDHEN and CDR2 SYDVKM. The CDR3 DNA reads TGTGCCAGCAGGCCCGGGACAGGGTATTACAATGAGCAGTTCTTC. It specifies CASRPGTGYYNEQFF.

V and J are TRBV5-6 and TRBJ1-5; 7 bases align to TRBD1. The germline CDR1 and CDR2 sequences are SGHDT and YYEEEE. V lost 4 bases, J lost 0 bases, and 4 bases stayed unmatched. This CDR3 has 15 amino acids. This chain's CDR3 is CASSRSGGSNQPQHF. The CDR3 DNA reads TGTGCCAGCAGCCGGTCAGGGGGTAGCAATCAGCCCCAGCATTTT.

The CDR3 coding sequence is TGTGCCAGCGGGGGGGGCATAAGTGGAAACACCATATATTTT. Protein sequence: CASGGGISGNTIYF. The chain couples TRBV7-2 to TRBJ1-3, with D perhaps TRBD1 (6 bases). V was pared by 8 bases and J by 3 bases, with 14 bases between. The length of the CDR3 is 14 residues. The V gene's germline CDR1 is SGHTA and CDR2 FQGNSA.

This chain uses TRBV18 with TRBJ2-5; 11 bases align to TRBD1. The V gene end was trimmed by 6 bases and the J gene end by 2 bases; junction bases not matched to a gene: 5. Germline CDR1 is KGHSH and CDR2 is LQKENI. CDR3 length equals 15 residues. Here the CDR3 reads CASSPGQGVQETQYF. For the CDR3, the DNA is TGTGCCAGCTCCCCGGGACAGGGGGTTCAAGAGACCCAGTACTTC.

J is TRBJ1-1 and V is TRBV7-6; the D is unclear. In germline, CDR1 is SGHVS, CDR2 FNYEAQ. V was pared by 2 bases and J by 1 base, with 8 bases between. The length of the CDR3 is 14 residues. The CDR3 loop reads CASSLHSGNTEAFF. CDR3 coding DNA: TGTGCCAGCAGCTTACATTCGGGGAACACTGAAGCTTTCTTT. The full variable domain, its missing parts supplied by reference TRBV7-6 and TRBJ1-1, is GAGVSQSPRYKVTKRGQDVALRCDPISGHVSLYWYRQALGQGPEFLTYFNYEAQQDKSGLPNDRFSAERPEGSISTLTIQRTEQRDSAMYRCASSLHSGNTEAFFGQGTRLTVV.

The V and J genes are TRBV25-1 and TRBJ2-1, with 10 bases identical to TRBD2. CDR1 is MGHDK, CDR2 SYGVNS, per germline. The CDR3 length is 17 residues. The junction had 8 bases not matched to a gene; V was cut back by 5 bases and J by 1 base. CDR3 residues: CASSPIAGGLSYNEQFF. DNA for the CDR3: TGTGCCAGCAGTCCTATAGCGGGAGGACTTTCCTACAATGAGCAGTTCTTC.

The count of this clone is one. The genes are TRBV7-9 and TRBJ1-2; D gene ambiguous. CDR1 is SEHNR and CDR2 is FQNEAQ in the germline V gene (reference sequence). CDR3 length: 16 amino acids. Trimming removed 3 bases at V and 4 bases at J, with 18 bases between. CDR3 sequence reads: CASSLGGPLRAYGYTF. The CDR3 DNA follows: TGTGCCAGCAGCTTGGGCGGGCCGTTACGTGCCTATGGCTACACCTTC.

The sample holds many counts of this clone. The chain carries TRBV6-5 and TRBJ2-7, with D possibly matching TRBD2 (6 bases). The germline gives CDR1 MNHEY, CDR2 SVGAGI. The V and J ends lost 8 bases and 12 bases respectively, with 20 bases between them. This CDR3 region has 12 residues. CDR3 in amino acids: CASQTRENKMYF. Written as DNA, the CDR3 is TGTGCCAGCCAAACTCGGGAGAATAAAATGTACTTC.

The chain recombines TRBV2 with TRBJ1-4; D unresolved. CDR1 and CDR2 (germline): SNHLY, FYNNEI. The CDR3 has 13 amino acids. Trimming took off 7 bases at V and 7 bases at J, with 13 bases between the two ends. CDR3 bases: TGTGCCAGCATTATGAAGCGGGGTGAAAAACTGTTTTTT. Translated: CASIMKRGEKLFF.

This rearrangement joins TRBV30 to TRBJ1-5; the D gene is possibly TRBD1 (5 bases). The CDR3 has 14 residues. Germline values: CDR1 GTSNPN, CDR2 SVGIG (reference sequence). V lost 4 bases, J lost 2 bases, and 12 bases lay in between. In nucleotides, the CDR3 is TGTGCCTGGACCGGGGGTGAAGGCAATCAGCCCCAGCATTTT. It translates to CAWTGGEGNQPQHF.

The chain combines TRBV7-2 with TRBJ1-4; TRBD1 agrees at 8 bases. Germline values: CDR1 SGHTA, CDR2 FQGNSA. The junction had 13 bases not matched to a gene; V was cut back by 3 bases and J by 10 bases. The CDR3 is 16 residues long. CDR3 region: CASSFINRGMDGKLFF. In DNA, the CDR3 is TGTGCCAGCAGCTTCATAAACAGGGGGATGGACGGAAAACTGTTTTTT. The variable domain in full, completed from reference TRBV7-2 and TRBJ1-4, reads GAGVSQSPSNKVTEKGKDVELRCDPISGHTALYWYRQSLGQGLEFLIYFQGNSAPDKSGLPSDRFSAERTGGSVSTLTIQRTQQEDSAVYLCASSFINRGMDGKLFFGSGTQLSVL.

The chain links TRBV7-9 to TRBJ2-5, with TRBD1 identical over 7 bases. Germline assignment: CDR1 SEHNR and CDR2 FQNEAQ (reference sequence). The ends lost 4 bases at V and 5 bases at J; junction bases unmatched: 7. This CDR3 is 14 amino acids long. CDR3 protein: CASSSEGGGETQYF. The CDR3 DNA reads as TGTGCCAGCAGCTCGGAAGGGGGCGGTGAGACCCAGTACTTC.